This T cell receptor (beta chain) was obtained from a study of blood T cell repertoires in COVID-19. On the study more broadly: Researchers got acute and convalescent COVID-19 samples from the United States, Italy and Spain. PBMCs, B-cell-depleted T cells, or T cells were the source of the cDNA or gDNA that made up the material.

Original methodology: For nucleated cells, counts were estimated from reference gene primer amplification. Sequenced by immunoSEQ multiplex PCR; TCRdb stores in-frame clones only, minus some. V, J and clone size reflect that table, while D and trimming were determined from the DNA. The sample consists of 140,000 or so clones, around nine tenths of them appearing once. The TCR comes from a man aged 55 to 70 with active or convalescent COVID-19. Specimen: peripheral blood.

This chain's CDR3 is CASSPGQGVLGNTIYF. The DNA of the CDR3 is TGTGCCAGCAGTCCCGGACAGGGTGTATTGGGGAACACCATATATTTT. V gene TRBV27 combines with J gene TRBJ1-3; 8 positions agree with TRBD1. CDR3 length equals 16 residues. Germline CDR1 MNHEY, CDR2 SMNVEV (reference sequence). Trimming removed 5 bases from V and 7 bases from J; junction bases left unmatched: 13.